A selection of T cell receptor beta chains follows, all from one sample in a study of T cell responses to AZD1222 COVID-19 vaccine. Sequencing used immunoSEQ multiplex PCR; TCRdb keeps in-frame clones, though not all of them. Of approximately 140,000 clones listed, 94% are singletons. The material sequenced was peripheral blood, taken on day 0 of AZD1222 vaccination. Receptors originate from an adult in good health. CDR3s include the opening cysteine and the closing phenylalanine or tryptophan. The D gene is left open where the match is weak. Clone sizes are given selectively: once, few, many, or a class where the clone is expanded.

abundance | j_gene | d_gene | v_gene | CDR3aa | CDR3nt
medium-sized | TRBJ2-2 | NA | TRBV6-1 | CASSEEEGNTGELFF | TGTGCCAGCAGTGAAGAGGAGGGGAACACCGGGGAGCTGTTTTTT
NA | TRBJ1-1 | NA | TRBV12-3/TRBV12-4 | CASSPGQTEAFF | TGTGCCAGCAGTCCGGGCCAGACTGAAGCTTTCTTT
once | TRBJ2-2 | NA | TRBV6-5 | CASTGRGYTGELFF | TGTGCCAGCACGGGCAGGGGATACACCGGGGAGCTGTTTTTT
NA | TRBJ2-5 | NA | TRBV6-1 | CASSETAPRSGYMETQYF | TGTGCCAGCAGTGAAACCGCCCCGAGGAGTGGGTACATGGAGACCCAGTACTTC
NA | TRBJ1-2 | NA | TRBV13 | CASSLNYNYGYTF | TGTGCCAGCAGCTTAAACTATAACTATGGCTACACCTTC
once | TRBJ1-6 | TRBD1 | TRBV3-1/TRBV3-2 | CASSPTGVRQGSPLHF | TGTGCCAGCAGCCCGACAGGGGTTCGGCAAGGTTCACCCCTCCACTTT
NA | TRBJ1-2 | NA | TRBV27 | CASSPYRADYGYTF | TGTGCCAGCAGTCCGTACAGGGCAGACTATGGCTACACCTTC
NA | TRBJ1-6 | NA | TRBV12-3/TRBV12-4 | CASRKGWSPLHF | TGTGCCAGCAGGAAGGGTTGGTCACCCCTCCACTTT
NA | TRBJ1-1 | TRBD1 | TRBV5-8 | CASRTLHRTGEKTEAFF | TGTGCCAGCCGAACTCTCCACCGAACAGGGGAGAAGACTGAAGCTTTCTTT
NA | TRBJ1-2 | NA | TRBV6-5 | CASSSPFGGYTF | TGTGCCAGCAGTTCGCCGTTTGGTGGCTACACCTTC
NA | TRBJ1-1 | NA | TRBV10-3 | CAISVGENTEAFF | TGTGCCATCAGTGTTGGAGAGAACACTGAAGCTTTCTTT
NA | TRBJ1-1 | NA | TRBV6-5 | CASSYSAAMNTEAFF | TGTGCCAGCAGTTACTCGGCAGCCATGAACACTGAAGCTTTCTTT
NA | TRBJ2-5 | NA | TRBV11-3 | CASSLRSGGDHQETQYF | TGTGCCAGCAGCTTAAGGAGTGGGGGAGACCACCAAGAGACCCAGTACTTC
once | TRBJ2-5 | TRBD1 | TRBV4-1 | CASSQGTGLGTQYF | TGCGCCAGCAGCCAAGGGACAGGCCTAGGGACCCAGTACTTC
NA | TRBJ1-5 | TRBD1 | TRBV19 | CASRTTTGGNQPQHF | TGTGCCAGTAGGACGACGACAGGGGGCAATCAGCCCCAGCATTTT
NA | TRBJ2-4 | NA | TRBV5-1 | CASSFTGEQLAKNIQYF | TGCGCCAGCAGCTTCACTGGTGAACAGTTAGCCAAAAACATTCAGTACTTC
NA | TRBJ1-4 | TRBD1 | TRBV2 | CASNRGNIVEKLFF | TGTGCCAGCAACAGGGGAAATATTGTAGAAAAACTGTTTTTT
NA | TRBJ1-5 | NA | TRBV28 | CASSDNSNQPQHF | TGTGCCAGCAGTGATAATAGCAATCAGCCCCAGCATTTT
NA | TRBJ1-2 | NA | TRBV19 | CASSLQGGGYTF | TGTGCCAGTAGTCTCCAGGGAGGGGGCTACACCTTC
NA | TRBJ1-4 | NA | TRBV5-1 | CASRLSAATNEKLFF | TGCGCCAGCAGGTTGTCGGCTGCAACTAATGAAAAACTGTTTTTT
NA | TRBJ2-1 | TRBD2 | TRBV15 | CATSPTSGSSGEQFF | TGTGCCACCAGCCCGACTAGCGGGAGCTCGGGGGAGCAGTTCTTC
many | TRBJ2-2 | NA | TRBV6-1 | CASSEAPDTGELFF | TGTGCCAGCAGTGAAGCGCCGGACACCGGGGAGCTGTTTTTT
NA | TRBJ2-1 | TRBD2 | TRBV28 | CAIWTRDYNEQFF | TGTGCCATCTGGACTAGGGACTACAATGAGCAGTTCTTC
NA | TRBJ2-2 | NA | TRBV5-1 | CASSLEGKIITGELFF | TGCGCCAGCAGCTTGGAAGGGAAAATTATCACCGGGGAGCTGTTTTTT
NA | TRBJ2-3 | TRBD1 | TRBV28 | CASNRDRGTDTQYF | TGTGCCAGCAATCGGGACAGGGGAACAGATACGCAGTATTTT
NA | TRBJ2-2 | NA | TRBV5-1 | CASSLGVRADAATSPELFF | TGCGCCAGCAGCTTAGGGGTCAGAGCGGACGCCGCGACGAGCCCAGAGCTGTTTTTT
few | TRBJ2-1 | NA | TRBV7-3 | CASSLTPGLPNEQFF | TGTGCCAGCAGCTTAACTCCGGGCCTGCCGAATGAGCAGTTCTTC
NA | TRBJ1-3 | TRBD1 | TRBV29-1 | CSVEGQDYAIYF | TGCAGCGTTGAGGGACAGGACTACGCCATATATTTT
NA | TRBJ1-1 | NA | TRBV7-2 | CASTWRETGEAFF | TGTGCCAGCACTTGGCGGGAGACGGGTGAAGCTTTCTTT
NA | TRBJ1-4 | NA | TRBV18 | CASSPREASNEKLFF | TGTGCCAGCTCACCACGGGAAGCGTCTAATGAAAAACTGTTTTTT
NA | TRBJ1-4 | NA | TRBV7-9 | CASTGSSNEKLFF | TGTGCCAGCACGGGATCCTCAAATGAAAAACTGTTTTTT
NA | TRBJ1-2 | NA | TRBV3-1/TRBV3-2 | CASSQGGNYGYTF | TGTGCCAGCAGCCAAGGAGGAAACTATGGCTACACCTTC
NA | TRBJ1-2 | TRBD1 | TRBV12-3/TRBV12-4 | CASRTGTVISYTF | TGTGCCAGCAGAACCGGGACAGTGATCAGCTACACCTTC
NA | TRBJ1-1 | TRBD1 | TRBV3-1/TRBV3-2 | CASSQVGARDRVAFF | TGTGCCAGCAGCCAAGTGGGAGCCCGGGACAGGGTCGCTTTCTTT
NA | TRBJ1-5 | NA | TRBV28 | CASSPNGRAEQPQHF | TGTGCCAGCAGTCCCAACGGCAGGGCCGAGCAGCCCCAGCATTTT
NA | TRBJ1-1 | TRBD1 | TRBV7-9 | CASSFGTGPLNTEAFF | TGTGCCAGCAGCTTCGGGACAGGGCCATTGAACACTGAAGCTTTCTTT
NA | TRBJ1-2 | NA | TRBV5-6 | CASSLAGGYYGYTF | TGTGCCAGCAGCTTGGCGGGGGGCTACTATGGCTACACCTTC
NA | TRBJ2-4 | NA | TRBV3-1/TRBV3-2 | CASSQEGGWVLAKNIQYF | TGTGCCAGCAGCCAAGAAGGCGGGTGGGTACTAGCCAAAAACATTCAGTACTTC
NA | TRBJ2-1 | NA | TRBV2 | CASSELWGSTSSYNEQFF | TGTGCCAGCAGTGAATTGTGGGGGAGCACCAGCTCCTACAATGAGCAGTTCTTC
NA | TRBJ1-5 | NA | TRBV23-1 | CASSQSSRPKWPQHF | TGCGCCAGCAGTCAATCATCCAGGCCCAAATGGCCCCAGCATTTT
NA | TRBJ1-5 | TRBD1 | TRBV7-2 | CASRSGTGVLQPQHF | TGTGCCAGCAGATCCGGGACAGGGGTTCTTCAGCCCCAGCATTTT
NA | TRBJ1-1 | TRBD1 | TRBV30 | CAWSVEGRGTEAFF | TGTGCCTGGAGTGTAGAGGGCAGGGGGACTGAAGCTTTCTTT
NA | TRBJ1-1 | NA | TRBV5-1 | CASSLLQSVPEAFF | TGCGCCAGCAGCTTGCTTCAGTCGGTACCTGAAGCTTTCTTT
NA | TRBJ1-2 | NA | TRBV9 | CASSPRGVYGYTF | TGTGCCAGCAGCCCCCGCGGCGTCTATGGCTACACCTTC
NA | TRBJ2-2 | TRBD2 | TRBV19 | CASSIETPGPQRGAGELFF | TGTGCCAGTAGTATCGAAACCCCGGGGCCCCAGCGGGGAGCCGGGGAGCTGTTTTTT
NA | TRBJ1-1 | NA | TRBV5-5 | CASSLWGTNTEAFF | TGTGCCAGCAGCTTGTGGGGGACGAACACTGAAGCTTTCTTT
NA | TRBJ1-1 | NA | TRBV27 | CASQTGIGITEAFF | TGTGCCAGCCAAACCGGGATTGGTATCACTGAAGCTTTCTTT
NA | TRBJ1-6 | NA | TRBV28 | CASSLGSPLHF | TGTGCCAGCAGTTTAGGATCACCCCTCCACTTT
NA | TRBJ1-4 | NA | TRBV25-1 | CASSENRWTNEKLFF | TGTGCCAGCAGTGAAAATCGATGGACTAATGAAAAACTGTTTTTT
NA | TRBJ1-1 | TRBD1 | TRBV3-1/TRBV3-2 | CASSHRDREAFF | TGTGCCAGCAGCCACCGGGACAGGGAAGCTTTCTTT
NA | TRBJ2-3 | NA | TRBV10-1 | CASSALEWGDTQYF | TGCGCCAGCAGTGCACTGGAGTGGGGAGATACGCAGTATTTT
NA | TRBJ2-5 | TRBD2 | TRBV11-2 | CASSSRHRRAGEETQYF | TGTGCCAGCAGCTCCCGCCACCGAAGAGCGGGGGAAGAGACCCAGTACTTC
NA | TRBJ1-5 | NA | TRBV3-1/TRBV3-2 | CASSHNSNQPQHF | TGTGCCAGCAGCCATAATAGCAATCAGCCCCAGCATTTT
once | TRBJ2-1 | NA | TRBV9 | CASSVGRRDNEQFF | TGTGCCAGCAGCGTAGGGCGGCGCGACAATGAGCAGTTCTTC
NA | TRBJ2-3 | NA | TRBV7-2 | CASSLAEIDSTDTQYF | TGTGCCAGCAGCTTAGCGGAGATAGATAGCACAGATACGCAGTATTTT
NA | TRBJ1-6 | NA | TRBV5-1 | CASSLAVRESYNSPLHF | TGCGCCAGCAGCTTGGCGGTCAGGGAATCCTATAATTCACCCCTCCACTTT
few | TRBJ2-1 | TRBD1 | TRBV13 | CASSLDFGTGPLF | TGTGCCAGCAGCTTAGATTTTGGGACAGGGCCGCTCTTC
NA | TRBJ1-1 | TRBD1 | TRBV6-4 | CASSDKTGDLEAFF | TGTGCCAGCAGTGATAAAACAGGGGACCTTGAAGCTTTCTTT
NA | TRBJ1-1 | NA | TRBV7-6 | CASSLVAQNTEAFF | TGTGCCAGCAGCTTAGTAGCCCAGAACACTGAAGCTTTCTTT
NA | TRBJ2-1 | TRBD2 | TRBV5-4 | CASSYRLAGSYNEQFF | TGTGCCAGCAGCTACCGACTAGCGGGAAGCTACAATGAGCAGTTCTTC